These T cell receptor beta chains were read from a single sample in a study of neoadjuvant nivolumab and ipilimumab in lung cancer. The repertoire was sequenced with immunoSEQ multiplex PCR; TCRdb's copy has only in-frame clones and lacks some. The table lists fewer than 30,000 clones, 76% of them singletons. This specimen was tumor tissue, taken after neoadjuvant nivolumab, alone or with ipilimumab, at or shortly before surgery. All receptors come from an adult with non-small cell lung cancer. CDR3s include the opening cysteine and the closing phenylalanine or tryptophan. The D gene is left open where the match is weak. Rows may omit the clone size; those that give it use once, few, many or a size class.

TRBJ2-7	.	.	TRBV11-2	TGTGCCAGCAGCTCTAGGCCCTACGAGCAGTACTTC	CASSSRPYEQYF
TRBJ1-1	.	.	TRBV30	TGTGCCTGGATCACCCCGTTGGGCGGGACTGAAGCTTTCTTT	CAWITPLGGTEAFF
TRBJ1-1	.	.	TRBV7-2	TGTGCCAGCAGGTTCTCAAGAGGGGAGACTGAAGCTTTCTTT	CASRFSRGETEAFF
TRBJ1-4	.	TRBD1	TRBV5-1	TGCGCCAGCAGCCGGATGGGACAGGGTGGGGAAAAACTGTTTTTT	CASSRMGQGGEKLFF
TRBJ1-2	.	.	TRBV19	TGTGCCAGTAGTATGGTTGGTCTAAACTATGGCTACACCTTC	CASSMVGLNYGYTF
TRBJ2-7	few	TRBD2	TRBV10-2	TGCGCCAGCAGTGGGAGCGGGGGGCAACCCTACGAGCAGTACTTC	CASSGSGGQPYEQYF
TRBJ1-3	.	.	TRBV7-8	TGTGCCAGCAGCTTAGACAGGGTTACTGGAAACACCATATATTTT	CASSLDRVTGNTIYF
TRBJ2-1	once	.	TRBV1	TGCACCAGCAGCCCGCGGGGGGGCTCCTACAATGAGCAGTTCTTC	CTSSPRGGSYNEQFF
TRBJ2-1	.	.	TRBV18	TGTGCCAGCTCACCCCTCACGGGGGGCCAGGGCAATGAGCAGTTCTTC	CASSPLTGGQGNEQFF
TRBJ1-2	.	.	TRBV30	TGTGCCTGGAGTGTGGGCCGACTCTATGGCTACACCTTC	CAWSVGRLYGYTF